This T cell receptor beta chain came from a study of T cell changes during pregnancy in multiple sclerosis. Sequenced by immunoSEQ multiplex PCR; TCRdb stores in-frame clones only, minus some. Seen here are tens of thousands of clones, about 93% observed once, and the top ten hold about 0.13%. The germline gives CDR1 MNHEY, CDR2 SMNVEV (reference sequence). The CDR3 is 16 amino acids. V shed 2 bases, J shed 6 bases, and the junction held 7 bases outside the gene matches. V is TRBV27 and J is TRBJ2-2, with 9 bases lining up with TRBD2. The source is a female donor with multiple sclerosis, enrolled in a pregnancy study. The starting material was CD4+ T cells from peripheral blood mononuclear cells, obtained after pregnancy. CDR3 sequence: CASSLTSGWGAGELFF. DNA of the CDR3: TGTGCCAGCAGTTTAACTAGCGGGTGGGGGGCCGGGGAGCTGTTTTTT.